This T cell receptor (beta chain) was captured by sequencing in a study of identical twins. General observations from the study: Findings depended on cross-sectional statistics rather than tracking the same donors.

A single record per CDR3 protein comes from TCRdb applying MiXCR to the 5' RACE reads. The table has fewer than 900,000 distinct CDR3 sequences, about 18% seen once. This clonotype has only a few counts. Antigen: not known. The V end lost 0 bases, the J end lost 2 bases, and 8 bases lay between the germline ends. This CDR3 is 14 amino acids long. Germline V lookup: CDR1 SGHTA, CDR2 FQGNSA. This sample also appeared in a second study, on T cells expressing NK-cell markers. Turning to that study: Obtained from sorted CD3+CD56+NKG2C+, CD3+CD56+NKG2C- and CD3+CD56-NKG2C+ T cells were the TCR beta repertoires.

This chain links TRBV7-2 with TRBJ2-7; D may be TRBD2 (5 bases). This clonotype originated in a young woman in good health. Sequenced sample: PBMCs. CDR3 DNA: TGTGCCAGCAGCTTAGCTGAGGGCCCCTACGAGCAGTACTTC. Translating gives CASSLAEGPYEQYF.